This T cell receptor beta chain comes out of a study of T cells after yellow fever vaccination. CDR3 length: 13 amino acids. V shed 5 bases and J shed 2 bases, with 12 bases lying between them. Germline V gene sequence: CDR1 DFQATT, CDR2 SNEGSKA (reference sequence). Overall study results and limits: Reappearance after the booster was seen for most primary-vaccination clones, at 95% to 98% CD4 and around 88% CD8.

TCRdb reprocessed the 5' RACE reads with MiXCR, giving one entry per CDR3 protein. The sample carries fewer than 500,000 distinct CDR3 sequences, around 20% recorded once. About this clonotype: Its antigen is unknown.

This sequence joins TRBV20-1 and TRBJ2-5; D perhaps matches TRBD1 (6 bases). Sequencing used PBMCs, obtained before the yellow fever booster vaccination. The origin of this receptor is a man younger than 30 who received the YFV17D yellow fever vaccine. The chain's CDR3 is CSAPGTTQETQYF. The CDR3 coding sequence is TGCAGTGCTCCCGGGACAACGCAAGAGACCCAGTACTTC.